Described below is a single T cell receptor (beta chain) sequence and its context. Enrolment of Seattle patients took place during active infection, and they were followed longitudinally. The data derive from a study of blood T cell repertoires in COVID-19. On the study more broadly: Some COVID-19 samples were acute and others convalescent; all came from the United States, Italy and Spain. Sample material is recorded as cDNA or gDNA derived from T cells, B-cell-depleted T cells, or PBMCs.

Original processing notes: Scientists estimated how many nucleated cells there were by amplifying reference gene primers. Profiling relied on immunoSEQ multiplex PCR, and the TCRdb table lists in-frame clones only, not all of them. That table is the source of V, J and clone size, and D and trimming were worked out from the DNA. The table includes about 350,000 clones, roughly nine tenths detected once. Specimen: peripheral blood. This sequence originates from a woman in her sixties with COVID-19, enrolled during active disease.

The CDR3 DNA reads as TGCGCCAGCAGCTCACTACTGGGGGGTATGAACACTGAAGCTTTCTTT. It is translated as CASSSLLGGMNTEAFF. The chain joins TRBV5-1 to TRBJ1-1, with D tentatively TRBD1 (5 bases). Per germline, CDR1 SGHRS and CDR2 YFSETQ. The V and J ends lost 3 bases and 0 bases respectively, with 15 bases between them. This CDR3 comprises 16 residues.